This TCR beta chain was captured by sequencing in a study of somatic mutations in cytotoxic T cells in rheumatoid arthritis. Study-wide context: Patient blood (around 30 ml EDTA) was collected right after diagnosis, preceding any treatment. There were some V beta antibody-stained T-cell populations flow-sorted at nearly 100% purity, and these included V beta1+ cells sequenced for TCRB. Regarding the study as a whole: CD8+ clonality increased with age in rheumatoid arthritis patients but not in healthy controls.

This CDR3 comprises 13 residues. The germline V and J ends were trimmed by 3 bases and 0 bases, with 6 bases remaining between them. Germline V gene sequence: CDR1 SGDLS, CDR2 YYNGEE. After CD4+ and CD8+ cells were isolated by positive magnetic bead selection, their purity was checked by flow cytometry. Comments on this clone: The antigen remains undetermined.

Assay used: immunoSEQ multiplex PCR; TCRdb lists only in-frame clones, some missing. This sample has about 18,000 clones, with roughly two thirds found just once. This chain uses TRBV9 with TRBJ1-2; D unclear. The clonotype originates from an adult with rheumatoid arthritis. Sequenced: CD8+ T cells sorted from blood. For the CDR3, the DNA is TGTGCCAGCAGCGGACACACTAACTATGGCTACACCTTC. It is translated as CASSGHTNYGYTF.